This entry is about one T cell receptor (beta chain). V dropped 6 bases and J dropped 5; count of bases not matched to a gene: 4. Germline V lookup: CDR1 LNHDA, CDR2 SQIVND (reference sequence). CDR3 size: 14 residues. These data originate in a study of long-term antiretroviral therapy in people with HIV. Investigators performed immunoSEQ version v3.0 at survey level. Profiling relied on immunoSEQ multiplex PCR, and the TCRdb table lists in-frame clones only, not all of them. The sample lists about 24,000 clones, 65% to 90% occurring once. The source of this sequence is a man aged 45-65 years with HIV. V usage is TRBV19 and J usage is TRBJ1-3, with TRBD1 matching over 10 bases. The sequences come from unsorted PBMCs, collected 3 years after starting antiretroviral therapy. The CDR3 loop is CASRTDRGRNTIYF. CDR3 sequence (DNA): TGTGCCAGTAGAACGGACAGGGGGAGAAACACCATATATTTT. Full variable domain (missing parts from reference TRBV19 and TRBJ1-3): DGGITQSPKYLFRKEGQNVTLSCEQNLNHDAMYWYRQDPGQGLRLIYYSQIVNDFQKGDIAEGYSVSREKKESFPLTVTSAQKNPTAFYLCASRTDRGRNTIYFGEGSWLTVV.